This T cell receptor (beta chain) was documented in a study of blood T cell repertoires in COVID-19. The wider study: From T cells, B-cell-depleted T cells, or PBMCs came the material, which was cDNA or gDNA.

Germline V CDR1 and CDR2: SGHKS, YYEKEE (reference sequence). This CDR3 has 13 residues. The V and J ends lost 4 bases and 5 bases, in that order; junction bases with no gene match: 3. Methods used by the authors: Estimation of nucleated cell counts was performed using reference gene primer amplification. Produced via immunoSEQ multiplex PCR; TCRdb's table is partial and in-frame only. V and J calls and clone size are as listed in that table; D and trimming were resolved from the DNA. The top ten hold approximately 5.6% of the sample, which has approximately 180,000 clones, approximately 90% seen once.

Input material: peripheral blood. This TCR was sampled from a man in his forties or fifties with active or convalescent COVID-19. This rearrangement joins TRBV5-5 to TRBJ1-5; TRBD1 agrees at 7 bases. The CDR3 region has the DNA TGTGCCAGCAGCGGGGACAGCTATCAGCCCCAGCATTTT. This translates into CASSGDSYQPQHF. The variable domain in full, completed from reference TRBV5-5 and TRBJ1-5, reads DAGVTQSPTHLIKTRGQQVTLRCSPISGHKSVSWYQQVLGQGPQFIFQYYEKEERGRGNFPDRFSARQFPNYSSELNVNALLLGDSALYLCASSGDSYQPQHFGDGTRLSIL.